Listed below are T cell receptor beta chains from one sample, sequenced in a study of cytomegalovirus exposure and HLA in healthy donors. The method was immunoSEQ multiplex PCR; TCRdb's version includes in-frame clones alone and lacks a portion of them. The profile shows 200,000 to 300,000 clones, approximately 82% of them singletons. The sample was PBMCs. The receptors were gathered from an older woman in good health and CMV-seropositive. Both conserved end residues are trimmed from each CDR3.

V gene | CDR3 protein
TRBV7-3 | ASLQGAAGNTIY
TRBV28 | ASKGLADPRSIDEQY
TRBV9 | ASSVGVAGGNEQF
TRBV19 | ASSLDPAGADTEAF
TRBV9 | ASSVGGGANYGYT
TRBV28 | ASGRTSSGNTIY
TRBV29-1 | SVEDRNEQF
TRBV7-9 | ASSSRDRTQEQY
TRBV5-1 | ASSLARLPIYEQY
TRBV29-1 | SAKLAGSPYEQY
TRBV21-1 | ASSKDRTSGSYPDTQY
TRBV19 | ASSTDINYGYT
TRBV7-8 | ASSLAAETQY
TRBV27 | ASSPGQGGGQPQH
TRBV5-1 | ASSFTGVSGNTIY
TRBV2 | ASEFSGRAPETQY
TRBV6-1 | ASSVGQPLYGYT
TRBV28 | ASSRVDQPQH